The rows below give T cell receptor beta chains drawn from one sample of a study of blood T cell repertoires in COVID-19. Method: immunoSEQ multiplex PCR; TCRdb's copy keeps in-frame clones and lacks some. The sample shows 90,000 to 150,000 clones, approximately 71% of them seen only once. Sequencing was done on a sample of peripheral blood. The receptor source for this set is a human donor in a cohort sampled during active COVID-19. Both conserved end residues are part of each CDR3. The D gene is left open where the match is weak. Clone size is not always given. Where it is, it says once, few, many or a class for expanded clones.

d_gene	v_gene	j_gene	abundance	CDR3aa	CDR3nt
TRBD2	TRBV11-3	TRBJ2-7	NA	CASSFRTSGSRAPYEQYF	TGTGCCAGCAGCTTCCGGACTAGCGGGAGTAGGGCTCCCTACGAGCAGTACTTC
TRBD2	TRBV10-1	TRBJ2-7	once	CASSESKASGSSYEQYF	TGCGCCAGCAGTGAGTCGAAGGCTAGCGGCAGCTCCTACGAGCAGTACTTC
TRBD2	TRBV27	TRBJ2-7	NA	CASSLSPGLASYEQYF	TGTGCCAGCAGTTTATCCCCGGGACTAGCGTCCTACGAGCAGTACTTC
NA	TRBV7-8	TRBJ2-1	NA	CASSLGLADEQFF	TGTGCCAGCAGCTTAGGGCTAGCTGATGAGCAGTTCTTC
NA	TRBV28	TRBJ2-7	few	CASSLGSGYEQYF	TGTGCCAGCAGTTTGGGTAGCGGCTACGAGCAGTACTTC
NA	TRBV14	TRBJ1-3	NA	CASSPQGAGNTIYF	TGTGCCAGCAGCCCCCAAGGAGCTGGAAACACCATATATTTT
NA	TRBV7-9	TRBJ1-2	NA	CASSLRQNYGYTF	TGTGCCAGCAGCCTAAGACAGAACTATGGCTACACCTTC
NA	TRBV25-1	TRBJ1-4	NA	CASSEYGSGGGSNEKLFF	TGTGCCAGCAGTGAATATGGCTCGGGAGGTGGGTCTAATGAAAAACTGTTTTTT
TRBD2	TRBV14	TRBJ2-7	few	CASSQVAGGPNEQYF	TGTGCCAGCAGTCAAGTAGCGGGAGGGCCCAACGAGCAGTACTTC
TRBD1	TRBV5-1	TRBJ1-1	few	CASSDRDSEAFF	TGCGCCAGCAGCGACCGGGACAGTGAAGCTTTCTTT
NA	TRBV5-1	TRBJ2-7	NA	CASSLTGTEQYF	TGCGCCAGCAGCTTGACAGGGACCGAGCAGTACTTC
NA	TRBV15	TRBJ2-7	few	CATSPLASSYEQYF	TGTGCCACCAGTCCACTAGCCTCCTCCTACGAGCAGTACTTC
TRBD2	TRBV5-1	TRBJ2-7	NA	CASSIGTSGSYEQYF	TGCGCCAGCAGCATTGGCACTAGCGGCTCCTACGAGCAGTACTTC
TRBD1	TRBV6-5	TRBJ1-1	NA	CASSLDRAIPEAFF	TGTGCCAGCAGTTTGGACAGGGCCATTCCTGAAGCTTTCTTT
NA	TRBV6-6	TRBJ1-5	NA	CASSYSLPQGNQPQHF	TGTGCCAGCAGTTACTCGCTCCCCCAGGGCAATCAGCCCCAGCATTTT
TRBD2	TRBV6-5	TRBJ2-7	NA	CASSYSGTRDEQYF	TGTGCCAGCAGTTACTCGGGGACTAGAGACGAGCAGTACTTC
TRBD1	TRBV18	TRBJ1-2	NA	CASSPDRGQINGYTF	TGTGCCAGCTCACCCGACAGGGGGCAAATCAATGGCTACACCTTC
NA	TRBV2	TRBJ2-5	NA	CASSPTSNQETQYF	TGTGCCAGCAGCCCGACTAGTAACCAAGAGACCCAGTACTTC
TRBD1	TRBV3-1/TRBV3-2	TRBJ2-7	NA	CASSQGGQAPSYEQYF	TGTGCCAGCAGCCAAGGTGGACAGGCCCCCAGCTACGAGCAGTACTTC
NA	TRBV7-6	TRBJ2-7	NA	CASSNPRSGDYEQYF	TGTGCCAGCAGCAACCCCCGTTCGGGGGACTACGAGCAGTACTTC
TRBD1	TRBV27	TRBJ1-2	NA	CASSPGNTYRGNGYTF	TGTGCCAGCAGTCCCGGCAACACTTACAGGGGGAATGGCTACACCTTC
TRBD2	TRBV28	TRBJ2-7	NA	CASRDTSGEGYEQYF	TGTGCCAGCAGAGATACTAGCGGAGAGGGCTACGAGCAGTACTTC
TRBD1	TRBV18	TRBJ1-2	few	CASSPTGNGYTF	TGTGCCAGCTCACCGACAGGGAACGGCTACACCTTC
NA	TRBV7-9	TRBJ1-5	NA	CASSFSTGVGQPQHF	TGTGCCAGCAGCTTCTCAACAGGCGTGGGTCAGCCCCAGCATTTT
NA	TRBV6-5	TRBJ2-7	once	CASRAGVEQYF	TGTGCCAGCAGAGCAGGGGTTGAGCAGTACTTC
TRBD2	TRBV4-2	TRBJ2-5	NA	CASSHLLAGEETQYF	TGTGCCAGCAGCCACTTACTAGCGGGGGAGGAGACCCAGTACTTC
NA	TRBV19	TRBJ2-7	NA	CASSVSIPYEQYF	TGTGCCAGTAGTGTATCTATCCCCTACGAGCAGTACTTC
TRBD1	TRBV30	TRBJ1-4	NA	CAWRGQGRDEKLFF	TGTGCCTGGAGGGGACAGGGTCGGGATGAAAAACTGTTTTTT
TRBD2	TRBV3-1/TRBV3-2	TRBJ2-5	NA	CASSQGTSGGDHISFETQYF	TGTGCCAGCAGCCAAGGGACTAGCGGGGGGGATCATATATCGTTTGAGACCCAGTACTTC
TRBD1	TRBV28	TRBJ2-2	NA	CASSSRGPDTGELFF	TGTGCCAGCAGTTCCAGGGGGCCCGACACCGGGGAGCTGTTTTTT
NA	TRBV28	TRBJ1-1	NA	CASSFLGGVEAFF	TGTGCCAGCAGTTTTCTGGGGGGGGTTGAAGCTTTCTTT
TRBD2	TRBV7-9	TRBJ2-1	few	CASSPRTSGGNEQFF	TGTGCCAGCAGCCCAAGGACTAGCGGCGGGAATGAGCAGTTCTTC
NA	TRBV6-5	TRBJ2-7	NA	CASSYSSGWEQYF	TGTGCCAGCAGTTACTCGTCAGGTTGGGAGCAGTACTTC
NA	TRBV7-9	TRBJ1-5	NA	CASSPGFGGVSNQPQHF	TGTGCCAGCAGCCCCGGTTTTGGGGGGGTAAGCAATCAGCCCCAGCATTTT
NA	TRBV5-1	TRBJ2-7	NA	CASSLASGAPYEQYF	TGCGCCAGCAGCTTGGCCTCGGGAGCCCCCTACGAGCAGTACTTC
TRBD1	TRBV27	TRBJ1-1	NA	CASRPDRGHLNTEAFF	TGTGCCAGCAGGCCCGACAGGGGACATCTGAACACTGAAGCTTTCTTT
NA	TRBV11-2	TRBJ1-2	NA	CASSPERVNGYTF	TGTGCCAGCAGCCCTGAACGGGTGAATGGCTACACCTTC